This T cell receptor (beta chain) was sequenced in a study of T cells in Graves' hyperthyroidism and ophthalmopathy. This CDR3 has 16 residues. V shed 2 bases and J shed 8 bases, with 19 bases lying between them. The germline V gene encodes CDR1 SGHNT and CDR2 YENEEA. Authors of the study amplified TCR beta CDR3 regions from RNA transcripts. The primer set for the first-round RT-PCR of the TCR CDR3 was HTBI. MiXCR, run by TCRdb on the multiplex PCR reads, gives a single entry per CDR3 protein. The data hold roughly 290,000 distinct CDR3 sequences, with around 15% observed a single time. This clonotype showed up many times.

Sequencing was carried out using blood. This chain connects TRBV11-3 to TRBJ2-1; TRBD2 is a possible D gene (5 bases). The sequence was collected from a woman between 55 and 75 years old with Graves' ophthalmopathy. In DNA form, the CDR3 reads TGTGCCAGCAGCTTACGCTCTCGGCGGGTAAGCGATGAGCAGTTCTTC. This translates into CASSLRSRRVSDEQFF.